What follows describes a single T cell receptor beta chain. Antigen: not known. The entry originates in a study of human T cells and chemical hapten exposure. Background on the study: Alopecia areata, totalis and universalis patients, mostly female, were included. Study-wide results and limits: Patch test score was positively correlated with the counts of PT1 expanded TCRs.

TCRdb itself ran the RACE reads through MiXCR, one entry per CDR3 protein. The sample lists 300,000 to 400,000 distinct CDR3 sequences; under 8% were seen once. As for time point: patch test 1, 2 weeks after DPC sensitization. Treatment meaning: therapeutic diphenylcyclopropenone sensitization with weekly scalp DPC. Germline V gene lookup returns CDR1 DFQATT and CDR2 SNEGSKA (reference sequence). The CDR3 length is 15 residues. V dropped 0 bases and J dropped 1 base, with 12 bases sitting between them. The input for sequencing was whole blood, taken in connection with sensitization to the hapten diphenylcyclopropenone (DPC). The source is a woman aged 18-30 years with alopecia areata. Some clones in this sample may be carry-over from other donors' samples. The rearrangement uses TRBV20-1 and TRBJ1-1; D is undetermined. For the CDR3, the DNA is TGCAGTGCTAGAGACAGATGGGTAAAGAACACTGAAGCTTTCTTT. Amino acids: CSARDRWVKNTEAFF.